These T cell receptor beta chains were read from a single sample in a study of cytomegalovirus exposure and HLA in healthy donors. Repertoires were generated with immunoSEQ multiplex PCR, while TCRdb's copy carries only in-frame clones and drops some. Here the sample spans around 180,000 clones, about 85% being singletons. The specimen sequenced was PBMCs. These receptors were obtained from a boy younger than 10 in good health and CMV-seronegative. Each CDR3 is given with its conserved first and last residue. The D gene is left open where the match is weak. A clone size is listed for some rows: how often the clone was seen (once, few, many), or a class if it is expanded.

d_gene	j_gene	abundance	v_gene	CDR3nt	CDR3aa
NA	TRBJ1-2	NA	TRBV4-2	TGTGCCAGCAGCCAAGATAAAGGCTACACCTTC	CASSQDKGYTF
NA	TRBJ1-2	NA	TRBV10-3	TGTGCCATCAGTGACGTCTTAGGACATAGCTATGGCTACACCTTC	CAISDVLGHSYGYTF
NA	TRBJ1-1	NA	TRBV5-1	TGCGCCAGCAGAACCAGGGTGGCGAACACTGAAGCTTTCTTT	CASRTRVANTEAFF
NA	TRBJ2-7	NA	TRBV6-6	TGTGCCACCACAGGGGGGGCAGGGGGCATCTACGAGCAGTACTTC	CATTGGAGGIYEQYF
TRBD2	TRBJ2-6	NA	TRBV6-4	TGTGCCAGCAGTGACTCTGAGCGGGGGGGCCTCACTGGGGCCAACGTCCTGACTTTC	CASSDSERGGLTGANVLTF
TRBD1	TRBJ2-3	NA	TRBV5-1	TGCGCCAGCAGCTTGGATTCCGGGACAGGGACAGATACGCAGTATTTT	CASSLDSGTGTDTQYF
NA	TRBJ2-2	NA	TRBV9	TGTGCCAGCAGCGCCGGGACTTCGAACACCGGGGAGCTGTTTTTT	CASSAGTSNTGELFF
TRBD1	TRBJ1-1	NA	TRBV5-1	TGCGCCAGCAGCCCGGGACAGGTTCCGAACACTGAAGCTTTCTTT	CASSPGQVPNTEAFF
NA	TRBJ2-1	NA	TRBV13	TGTGCCAGCAGCTTACAAGCGGTTGGCTACAATGAGCAGTTCTTC	CASSLQAVGYNEQFF
NA	TRBJ2-1	NA	TRBV11-2	TGTGCCAGCAGCTTAGCTCTTGGACAGCCCTACAATGAGCAGTTCTTC	CASSLALGQPYNEQFF
NA	TRBJ2-1	NA	TRBV11-2	TGTGCCAGCAGCTTAGCTAGCCGCTCCTACAATGAGCAGTTCTTC	CASSLASRSYNEQFF
TRBD2	TRBJ2-1	few	TRBV28	TGTGCCAGCAGGACCGGGGGGGGAGTGACAAATGAGCAGTTCTTC	CASRTGGGVTNEQFF
TRBD1	TRBJ1-5	once	TRBV6-1	TGTGCCGTCAAGACAGGGGGCATCAGTCAGCCCCAGCATTTT	CAVKTGGISQPQHF
NA	TRBJ1-4	NA	TRBV4-2	TGTGCCAGCAGCCCCAACGGTGAGGCAACTAATGAAAAACTGTTTTTT	CASSPNGEATNEKLFF
NA	TRBJ2-3	NA	TRBV6-5	TGTGCCAGCAGTTCCAGGGTCCTTAACACAGATACGCAGTATTTT	CASSSRVLNTDTQYF
NA	TRBJ2-4	NA	TRBV18	TGTGCCAGCTCACCACTTGACGGGCAGGGTATAGACAAAAACATTCAGTACTTC	CASSPLDGQGIDKNIQYF
TRBD2	TRBJ2-2	NA	TRBV6-5	TGTGCCAGCAGCCGACGGCCTAGCGGGAGGGTGGAGCTGTTTTTT	CASSRRPSGRVELFF